Each of the 5 T cell receptor beta chains below was sequenced from the same sample in a study of beta chain features in type 1 diabetes. Investigators reverse transcribed all isolated RNA, so they sequenced expressed TCRB transcripts. Method: immunoSEQ multiplex PCR; TCRdb's copy keeps in-frame clones and lacks some. The repertoire holds almost 350,000 clones, roughly 8% seen once, with roughly 0.44% in the top ten. Sequencing input: central memory CD4+ T cells from blood. These receptor sequences come from a woman aged 18-35 years in good health.

This clone has just a few counts. The CDR3 protein is CASSQDSQAFNYGYTF. The DNA of the CDR3 is TGTGCCAGCAGCCAAGATTCACAGGCCTTTAACTATGGCTACACCTTC. The chain recombines TRBV4-2 with TRBJ1-2; possible D gene TRBD1, 5 bases. Germline values: CDR1 LGHNA, CDR2 YNFKEQ. V gave up 0 bases and J gave up 1 base, with 12 bases separating them. This CDR3 spans 16 amino acids.

This clone was picked up a small number of times. The chain employs TRBV4-1 and TRBJ1-5, with D unresolved. Germline V gives CDR1 MGHRA, CDR2 YSYEKL. The CDR3 spans 15 residues. V was shortened by 0 bases and J by 3 bases, with 9 bases between the two germline ends. CDR3 nucleotide sequence: TGCGCCAGCAGCCAAGATAGGCCATACAATCAGCCCCAGCATTTT. This translates into CASSQDRPYNQPQHF.

This clone turned up a few times. One end of the junction fails to match germline, which may point to a read error. DNA of the CDR3: TGTGCCAGGAGTTTGGCTGTGGGGGGACAGCCCACAGATACGCAGTATTTT. Its protein is CARSLAVGGQPTDTQYF. V and J are TRBV28 and TRBJ2-3; D is perhaps TRBD1 (7 bases). The CDR3 runs to 17 residues. Germline lookup yields CDR1 MDHEN and CDR2 SYDVKM.

This clone was seen a handful of times. The J gene is TRBJ2-5, the V gene TRBV6-4; D unresolved. The ends were cut back, 11 bases at V and 5 bases at J, with 9 bases in the middle. Germline CDR1 reads MRHNA; CDR2 reads SNTAGT. CDR3 length: 10 residues. CDR3 DNA sequence: TGTGCCCGTCGGGTGGAGACCCAGTACTTC. Translating gives CARRVETQYF.

CDR3 bases: TGCGCCAGCAGCCACCCAGGGGCCGCGGATACGCAGTATTTT. It yields the protein CASSHPGAADTQYF. The rearrangement links TRBV4-1 to TRBJ2-3; a weak D match, TRBD1 (6 bases). This CDR3 is 14 amino acids long. Germline V gives CDR1 MGHRA, CDR2 YSYEKL. V was clipped by 3 bases and J by 6 bases, with 13 bases between them.